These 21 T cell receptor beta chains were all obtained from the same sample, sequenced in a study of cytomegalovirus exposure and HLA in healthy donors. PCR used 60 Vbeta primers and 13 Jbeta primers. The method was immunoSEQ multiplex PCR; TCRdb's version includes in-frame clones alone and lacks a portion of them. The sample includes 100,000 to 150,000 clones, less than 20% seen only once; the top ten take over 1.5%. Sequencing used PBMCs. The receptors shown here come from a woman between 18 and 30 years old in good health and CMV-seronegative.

The CDR3 here is CASGHPGLVFEQYF. CDR3 DNA sequence: TGTGCCAGCGGACACCCGGGACTAGTTTTCGAGCAGTACTTC. J is TRBJ2-7 and V is TRBV27; TRBD2 matches 8 bases. Germline values: CDR1 MNHEY, CDR2 SMNVEV (reference sequence). The CDR3 is made up of 14 amino acids. V trimming: 8 bases; J trimming: 6 bases; junction bases outside the gene matches: 12.

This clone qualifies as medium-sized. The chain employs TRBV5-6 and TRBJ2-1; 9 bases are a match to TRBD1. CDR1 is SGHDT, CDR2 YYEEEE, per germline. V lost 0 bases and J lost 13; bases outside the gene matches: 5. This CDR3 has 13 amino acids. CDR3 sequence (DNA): TGTGCCAGCAGCTTGGGACTGACAGGGGGTCAGTTCTTC. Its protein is CASSLGLTGGQFF.

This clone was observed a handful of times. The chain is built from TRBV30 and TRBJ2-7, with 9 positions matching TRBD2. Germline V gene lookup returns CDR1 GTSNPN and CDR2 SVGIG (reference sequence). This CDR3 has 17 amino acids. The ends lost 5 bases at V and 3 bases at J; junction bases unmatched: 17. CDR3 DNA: TGTGCCTGGGCCGAAACCGGGGTAGCGGGAGAAGTCTACGAGCAGTACTTC. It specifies CAWAETGVAGEVYEQYF.

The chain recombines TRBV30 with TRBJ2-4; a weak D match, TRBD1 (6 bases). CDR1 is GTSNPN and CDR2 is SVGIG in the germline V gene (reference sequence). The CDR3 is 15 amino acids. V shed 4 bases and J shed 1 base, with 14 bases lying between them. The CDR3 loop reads CAWMGERGAKNIQYF. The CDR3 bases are TGTGCCTGGATGGGCGAGAGGGGGGCCAAAAACATTCAGTACTTC.

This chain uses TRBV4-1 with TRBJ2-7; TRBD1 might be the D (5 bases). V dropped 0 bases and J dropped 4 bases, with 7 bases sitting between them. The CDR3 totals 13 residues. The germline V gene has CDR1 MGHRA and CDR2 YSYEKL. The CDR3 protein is CASSQDDRYEQYF. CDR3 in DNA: TGCGCCAGCAGCCAAGATGACAGATACGAGCAGTACTTC.

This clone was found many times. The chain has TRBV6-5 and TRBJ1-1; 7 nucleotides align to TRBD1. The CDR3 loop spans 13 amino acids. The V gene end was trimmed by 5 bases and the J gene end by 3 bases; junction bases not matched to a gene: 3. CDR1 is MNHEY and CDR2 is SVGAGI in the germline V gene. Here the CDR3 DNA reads TGTGCCAGCAGTCTACAGGGGTACACTGAAGCTTTCTTT. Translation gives CASSLQGYTEAFF.

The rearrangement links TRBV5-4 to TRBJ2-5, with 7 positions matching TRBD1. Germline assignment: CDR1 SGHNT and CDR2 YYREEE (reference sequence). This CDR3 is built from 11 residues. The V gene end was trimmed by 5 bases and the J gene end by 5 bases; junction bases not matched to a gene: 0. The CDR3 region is CASRQGETQYF. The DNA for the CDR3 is TGTGCCAGCAGACAGGGGGAGACCCAGTACTTC. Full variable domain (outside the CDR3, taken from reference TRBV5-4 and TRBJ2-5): ETGVTQSPTHLIKTRGQQVTLRCSSQSGHNTVSWYQQALGQGPQFIFQYYREEENGRGNFPPRFSGLQFPNYSSELNVNALELDDSALYLCASRQGETQYFGPGTRLLVL.

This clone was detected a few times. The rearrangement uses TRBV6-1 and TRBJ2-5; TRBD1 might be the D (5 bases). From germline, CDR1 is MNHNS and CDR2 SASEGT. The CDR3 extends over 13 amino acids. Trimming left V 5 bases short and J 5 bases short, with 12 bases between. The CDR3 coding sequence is TGTGCCAGCAGTCGGACAAGGCGGGAGACCCAGTACTTC. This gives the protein CASSRTRRETQYF.

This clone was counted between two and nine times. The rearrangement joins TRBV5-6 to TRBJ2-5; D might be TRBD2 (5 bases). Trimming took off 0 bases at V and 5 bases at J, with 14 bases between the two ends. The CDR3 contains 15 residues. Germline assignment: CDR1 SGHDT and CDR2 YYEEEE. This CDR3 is CASSLAVLAVETQYF. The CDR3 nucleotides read TGTGCCAGCAGCTTGGCCGTTCTAGCTGTTGAGACCCAGTACTTC.

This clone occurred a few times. The DNA of the CDR3 is TGTGCCAGCAGGGCGAACACTGAAGCTTTCTTT. The encoded protein is CASRANTEAFF. The chain couples TRBV27 to TRBJ1-1; D uncertain. Germline-derived CDR1 and CDR2 are MNHEY and SMNVEV (reference sequence). There are 11 residues in the CDR3. V shed 6 bases and J shed 1 base, with 3 bases lying between them.

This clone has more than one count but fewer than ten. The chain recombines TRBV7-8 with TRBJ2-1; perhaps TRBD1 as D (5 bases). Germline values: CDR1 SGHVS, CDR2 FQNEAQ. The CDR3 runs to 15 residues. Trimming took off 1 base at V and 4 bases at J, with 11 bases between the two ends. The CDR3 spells CASSLEAGLYNEQFF. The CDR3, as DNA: TGTGCCAGCAGCTTAGAGGCAGGGTTGTACAATGAGCAGTTCTTC.

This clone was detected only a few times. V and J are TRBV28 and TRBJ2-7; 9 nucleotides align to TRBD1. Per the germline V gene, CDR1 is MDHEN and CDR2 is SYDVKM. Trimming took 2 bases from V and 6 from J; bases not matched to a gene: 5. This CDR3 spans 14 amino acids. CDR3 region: CASSLVTGGIEQYF. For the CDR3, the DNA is TGTGCCAGCAGTTTAGTAACAGGGGGCATCGAGCAGTACTTC.

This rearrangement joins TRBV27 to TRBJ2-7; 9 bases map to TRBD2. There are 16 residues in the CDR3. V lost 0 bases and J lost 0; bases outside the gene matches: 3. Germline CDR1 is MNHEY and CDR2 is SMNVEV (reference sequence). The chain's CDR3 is CASSLSAGGSSYEQYF. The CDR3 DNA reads TGTGCCAGCAGTTTATCGGCGGGGGGGAGCTCCTACGAGCAGTACTTC.

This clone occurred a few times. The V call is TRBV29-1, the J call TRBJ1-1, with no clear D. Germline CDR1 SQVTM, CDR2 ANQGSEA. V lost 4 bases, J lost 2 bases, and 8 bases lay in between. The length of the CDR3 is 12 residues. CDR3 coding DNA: TGCAGCGTTGCAGGTCTAAACACTGAAGCTTTCTTT. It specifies CSVAGLNTEAFF. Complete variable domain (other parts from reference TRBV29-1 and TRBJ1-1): SAVISQKPSRDICQRGTSLTIQCQVDSQVTMMFWYRQQPGQSLTLIATANQGSEATYESGFVIDKFPISRPNLTFSTLTVSNMSPEDSSIYLCSVAGLNTEAFFGQGTRLTVV.

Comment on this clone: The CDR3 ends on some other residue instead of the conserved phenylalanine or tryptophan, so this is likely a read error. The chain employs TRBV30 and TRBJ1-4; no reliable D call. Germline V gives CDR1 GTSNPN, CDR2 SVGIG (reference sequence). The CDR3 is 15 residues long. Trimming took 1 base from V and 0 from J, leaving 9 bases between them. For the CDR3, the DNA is TGTGCCTGGAGTGGTAAGGCTGCAACTAATGAAAAACTGTTTGTT. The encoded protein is CAWSGKAATNEKLFV.

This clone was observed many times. The CDR3 reads CASSQLDLLPRKDNEQFF. The CDR3 DNA follows: TGCGCCAGCAGCCAATTGGATCTACTGCCCAGGAAGGACAATGAGCAGTTCTTC. V usage is TRBV4-1 and J usage is TRBJ2-1; no firm D call. Deletions cut 2 bases from V and 5 bases from J, with 22 bases between. CDR1 MGHRA and CDR2 YSYEKL come from the germline V gene. The CDR3 has 18 residues.

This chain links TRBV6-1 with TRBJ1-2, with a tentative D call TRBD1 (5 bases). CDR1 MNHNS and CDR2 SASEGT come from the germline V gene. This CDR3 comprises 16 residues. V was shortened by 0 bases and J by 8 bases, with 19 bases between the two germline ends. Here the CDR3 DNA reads TGTGCCAGCAGTGAAGCGCTTCAGGAGGGACGAGGGGGCTACACCTTC. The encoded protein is CASSEALQEGRGGYTF.

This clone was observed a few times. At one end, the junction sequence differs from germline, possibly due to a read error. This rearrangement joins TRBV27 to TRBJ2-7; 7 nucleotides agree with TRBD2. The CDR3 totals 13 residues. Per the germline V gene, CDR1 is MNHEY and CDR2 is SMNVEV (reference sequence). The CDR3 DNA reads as TGTGCCAGCAGCCTGGGGGGGGATAGGCCCCTGGAATTC. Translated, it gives CASSLGGDRPLEF.

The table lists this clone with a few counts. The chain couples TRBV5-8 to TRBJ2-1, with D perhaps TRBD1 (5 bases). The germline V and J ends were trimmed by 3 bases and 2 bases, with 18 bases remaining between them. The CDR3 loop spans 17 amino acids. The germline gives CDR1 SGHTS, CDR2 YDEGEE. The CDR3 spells CASSSQRGSGAYNEQFF. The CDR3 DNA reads TGTGCCAGCAGCTCCCAAAGGGGATCAGGAGCCTACAATGAGCAGTTCTTC.

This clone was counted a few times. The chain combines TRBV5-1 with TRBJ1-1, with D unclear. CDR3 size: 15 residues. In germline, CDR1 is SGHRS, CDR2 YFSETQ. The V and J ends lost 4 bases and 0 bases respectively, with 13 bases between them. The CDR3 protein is CASSALQPMNTEAFF. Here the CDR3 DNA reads TGCGCCAGCAGCGCCCTACAGCCCATGAACACTGAAGCTTTCTTT.

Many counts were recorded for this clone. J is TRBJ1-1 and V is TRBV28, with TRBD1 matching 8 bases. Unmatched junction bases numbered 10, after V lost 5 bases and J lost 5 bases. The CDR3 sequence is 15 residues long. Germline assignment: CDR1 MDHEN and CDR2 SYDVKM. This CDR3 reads CASSDPGQVWTEAFF. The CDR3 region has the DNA TGTGCCAGCAGTGATCCGGGACAGGTATGGACTGAAGCTTTCTTT.